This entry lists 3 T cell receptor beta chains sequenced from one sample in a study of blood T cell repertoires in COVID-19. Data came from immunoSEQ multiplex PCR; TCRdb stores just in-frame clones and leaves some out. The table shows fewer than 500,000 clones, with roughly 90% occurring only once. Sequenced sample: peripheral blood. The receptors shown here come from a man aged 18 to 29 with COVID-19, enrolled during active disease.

For the CDR3, the DNA is TGTGCCAGCATAAGGGGTCGGTACGAGCAGTACTTC. The encoded protein is CASIRGRYEQYF. The chain uses TRBV6-5 and TRBJ2-7, with D possibly being TRBD1 (5 bases). This CDR3 spans 12 amino acids. Trimming removed 7 bases from V and 4 bases from J, with 11 bases in between. Per germline, CDR1 MNHEY and CDR2 SVGAGI.

CDR3 DNA: TGTGCCAGCAGCTTGGGGGGCCCTTTGTATAATTCACCCCTCCACTTT. Protein product: CASSLGGPLYNSPLHF. The chain has TRBV5-6 and TRBJ1-6, with a weak D call TRBD1 (5 bases). Deletions cut 0 bases from V and 4 bases from J, with 11 bases between. The CDR3 extends over 16 amino acids. Germline V lookup: CDR1 SGHDT, CDR2 YYEEEE.

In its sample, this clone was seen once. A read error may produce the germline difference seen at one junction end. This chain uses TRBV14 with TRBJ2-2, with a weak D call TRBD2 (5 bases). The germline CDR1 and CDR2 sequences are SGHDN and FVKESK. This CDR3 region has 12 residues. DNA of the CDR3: TGTGCCAGCAGCGTAGCGACCGGGAAGCTGTTTTTT. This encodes CASSVATGKLFF.